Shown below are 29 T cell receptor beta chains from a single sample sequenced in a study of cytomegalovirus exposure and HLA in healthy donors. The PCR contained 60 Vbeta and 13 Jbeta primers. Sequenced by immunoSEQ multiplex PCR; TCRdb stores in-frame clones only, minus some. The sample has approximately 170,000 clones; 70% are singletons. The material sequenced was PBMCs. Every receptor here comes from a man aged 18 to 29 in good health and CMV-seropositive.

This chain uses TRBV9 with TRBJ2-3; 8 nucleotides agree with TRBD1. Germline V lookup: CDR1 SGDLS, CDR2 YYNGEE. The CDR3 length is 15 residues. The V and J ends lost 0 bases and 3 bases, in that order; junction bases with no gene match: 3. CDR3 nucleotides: TGTGCCAGCAGCGTAGGGCAGGGGGCAACAGATACGCAGTATTTT. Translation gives CASSVGQGATDTQYF.

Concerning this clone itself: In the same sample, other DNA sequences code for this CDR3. The CDR3 sequence: CASSLGGSTDTQYF. In DNA, the CDR3 is TGTGCCAGCAGCTTGGGCGGCAGCACAGATACGCAGTATTTT. The rearrangement joins TRBV5-6 to TRBJ2-3, with D unresolved. From germline, CDR1 is SGHDT and CDR2 YYEEEE. V gave up 0 bases and J gave up 0 bases, with 5 bases separating them. The CDR3 is made up of 14 amino acids.

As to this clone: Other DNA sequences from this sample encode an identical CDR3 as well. The CDR3 here is CAWSLGTGGEKLFF. DNA for the CDR3: TGTGCCTGGAGCCTCGGGACAGGGGGTGAAAAACTGTTTTTT. V is TRBV30 and J is TRBJ1-4; 11 bases fit TRBD1. Germline assignment: CDR1 GTSNPN and CDR2 SVGIG (reference sequence). The CDR3 sequence is 14 residues long. The junction had 4 bases not matched to a gene; V was cut back by 3 bases and J by 7 bases.

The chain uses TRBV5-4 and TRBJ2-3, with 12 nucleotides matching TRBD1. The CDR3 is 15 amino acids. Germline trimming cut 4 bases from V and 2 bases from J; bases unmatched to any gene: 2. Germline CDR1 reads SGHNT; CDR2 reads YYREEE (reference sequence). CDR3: CASSRDRGLTDTQYF. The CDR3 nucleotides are TGTGCCAGCAGCCGGGACAGGGGGCTCACAGATACGCAGTATTTT.

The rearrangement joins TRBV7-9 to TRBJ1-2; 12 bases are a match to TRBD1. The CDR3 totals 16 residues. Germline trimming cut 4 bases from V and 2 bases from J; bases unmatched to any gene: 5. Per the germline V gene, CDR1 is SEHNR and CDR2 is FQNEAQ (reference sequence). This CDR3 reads CASSSPGQGANYGYTF. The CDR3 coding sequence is TGTGCCAGCAGCTCGCCGGGACAGGGGGCGAACTATGGCTACACCTTC.

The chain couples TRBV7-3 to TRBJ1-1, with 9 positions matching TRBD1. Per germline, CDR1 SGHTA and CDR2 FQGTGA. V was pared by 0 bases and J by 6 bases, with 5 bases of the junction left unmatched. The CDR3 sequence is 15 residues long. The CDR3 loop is CASSLTGQGSAEAFF. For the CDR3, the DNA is TGTGCCAGCAGCTTAACGGGACAGGGATCCGCTGAAGCTTTCTTT.

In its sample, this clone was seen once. CDR3 sequence: CASSTGAGGIYGYTF. DNA for the CDR3: TGTGCCAGCAGTACGGGGGCGGGGGGGATCTATGGCTACACCTTC. V usage is TRBV28 and J usage is TRBJ1-2; perhaps TRBD1 as D (6 bases). This CDR3 has 15 amino acids. Germline values: CDR1 MDHEN, CDR2 SYDVKM. The ends were cut back, 5 bases at V and 4 bases at J, with 17 bases in the middle.

CDR3 sequence reads: CASRTGTNTEAFF. The CDR3 coding sequence is TGTGCCAGCAGAACAGGAACGAACACTGAAGCTTTCTTT. The rearrangement uses TRBV28 and TRBJ1-1, with D perhaps TRBD1 (5 bases). V lost 6 bases and J 1 base, leaving 9 bases between the germline ends. The CDR3 has 13 amino acids. CDR1 is MDHEN and CDR2 is SYDVKM in the germline V gene.

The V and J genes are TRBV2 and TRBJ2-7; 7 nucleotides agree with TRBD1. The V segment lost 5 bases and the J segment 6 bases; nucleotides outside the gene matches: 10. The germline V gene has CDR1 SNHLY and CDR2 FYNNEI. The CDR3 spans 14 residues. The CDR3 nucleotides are TGTGCCAGCAGTCGACCTGCCACAGGGGTCGAGCAGTACGTC. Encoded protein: CASSRPATGVEQYV.

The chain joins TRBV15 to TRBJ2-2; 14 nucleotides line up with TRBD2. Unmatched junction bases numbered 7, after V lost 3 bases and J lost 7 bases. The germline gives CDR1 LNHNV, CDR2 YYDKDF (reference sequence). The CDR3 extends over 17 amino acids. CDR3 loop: CATSRGLAGVESGELFF. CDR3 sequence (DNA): TGTGCCACCAGCAGGGGACTAGCGGGGGTCGAGAGCGGGGAGCTGTTTTTT.

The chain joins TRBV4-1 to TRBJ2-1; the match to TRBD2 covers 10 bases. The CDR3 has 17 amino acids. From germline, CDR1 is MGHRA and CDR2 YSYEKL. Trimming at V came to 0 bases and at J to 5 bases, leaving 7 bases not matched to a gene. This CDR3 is CASSQDTVSGGNNEQFF. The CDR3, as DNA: TGCGCCAGCAGCCAAGATACGGTTAGCGGGGGGAACAATGAGCAGTTCTTC.

CDR3 DNA sequence: TGCAGCGTTGACAGGGGCGGAAAACTGTTTTTT. This codes for CSVDRGGKLFF. The chain links TRBV29-1 to TRBJ1-4, with D possibly TRBD1 on 6 matching bases. Per germline, CDR1 SQVTM and CDR2 ANQGSEA. This CDR3 contains 11 residues. Trimming shortened V by 3 bases and J by 10 bases, and 9 bases separated the two germline ends.

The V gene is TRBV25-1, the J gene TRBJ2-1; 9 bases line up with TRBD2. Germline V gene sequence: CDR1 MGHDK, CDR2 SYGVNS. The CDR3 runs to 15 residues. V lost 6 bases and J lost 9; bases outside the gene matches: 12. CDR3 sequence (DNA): TGTGCCAGCAGCGAAGAACGCGGGGGGGCGGGTGAGCAGTTCTTC. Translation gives CASSEERGGAGEQFF. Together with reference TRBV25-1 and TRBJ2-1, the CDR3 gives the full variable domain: EADIYQTPRYLVIGTGKKITLECSQTMGHDKMYWYQQDPGMELHLIHYSYGVNSTEKGDLSSESTVSRIRTEHFPLTLESARPSHTSQYLCASSEERGGAGEQFFGPGTRLTVL.

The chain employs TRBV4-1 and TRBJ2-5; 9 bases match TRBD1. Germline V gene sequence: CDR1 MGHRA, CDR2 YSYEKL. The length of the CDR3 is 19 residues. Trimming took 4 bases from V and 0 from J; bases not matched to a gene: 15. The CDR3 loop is CASSRKRMNRGPNQETQYF. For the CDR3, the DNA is TGCGCCAGCAGCCGGAAAAGAATGAACAGGGGGCCGAACCAAGAGACCCAGTACTTC.

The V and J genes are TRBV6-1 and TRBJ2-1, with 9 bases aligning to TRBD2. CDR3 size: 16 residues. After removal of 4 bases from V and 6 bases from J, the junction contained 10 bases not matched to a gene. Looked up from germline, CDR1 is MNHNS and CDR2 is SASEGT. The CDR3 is CASSALGPSGINEQFF. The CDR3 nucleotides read TGTGCCAGCAGTGCATTGGGACCTAGCGGGATCAATGAGCAGTTCTTC.

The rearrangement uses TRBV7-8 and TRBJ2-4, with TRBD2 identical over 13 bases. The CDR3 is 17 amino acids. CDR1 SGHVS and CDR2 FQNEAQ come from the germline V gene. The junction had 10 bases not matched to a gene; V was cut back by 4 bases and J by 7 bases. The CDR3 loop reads CASSSQGLAGVSNIQYF. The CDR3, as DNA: TGTGCCAGCAGCTCCCAAGGACTAGCGGGAGTAAGTAACATTCAGTACTTC.

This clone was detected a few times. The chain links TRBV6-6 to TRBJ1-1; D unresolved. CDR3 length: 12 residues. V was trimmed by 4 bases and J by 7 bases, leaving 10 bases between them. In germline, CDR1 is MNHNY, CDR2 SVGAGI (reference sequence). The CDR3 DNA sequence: TGTGCCAGCAGTTTCCAGGCTGGTGAAGCTTTCTTT. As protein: CASSFQAGEAFF.

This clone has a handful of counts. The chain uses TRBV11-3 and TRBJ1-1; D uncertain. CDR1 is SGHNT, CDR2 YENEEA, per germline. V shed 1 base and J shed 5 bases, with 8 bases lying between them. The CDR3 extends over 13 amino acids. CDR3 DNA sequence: TGTGCCAGCAGCTTAGTCGAAGAGACTGAAGCTTTCTTT. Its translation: CASSLVEETEAFF.

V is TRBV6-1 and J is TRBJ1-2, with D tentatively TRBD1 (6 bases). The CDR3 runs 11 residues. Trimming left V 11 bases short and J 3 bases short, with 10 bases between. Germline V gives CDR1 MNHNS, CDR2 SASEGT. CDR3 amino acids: CAGGGHYGYTF. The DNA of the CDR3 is TGTGCCGGGGGGGGGCACTATGGCTACACCTTC.

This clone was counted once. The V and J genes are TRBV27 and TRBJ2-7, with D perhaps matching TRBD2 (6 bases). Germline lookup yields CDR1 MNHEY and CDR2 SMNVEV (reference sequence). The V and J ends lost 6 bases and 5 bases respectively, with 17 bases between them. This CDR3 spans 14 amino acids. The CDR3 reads CASRDSGVSNEQYV. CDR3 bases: TGTGCCAGCAGAGATTCGGGGGTCAGTAACGAGCAGTACGTC.

The CDR3 spells CASSGRADNEQYV. The CDR3 nucleotides read TGTGCCAGCAGTGGGCGGGCGGATAATGAGCAGTACGTC. The chain employs TRBV6-1 and TRBJ2-7; weak D call: TRBD2 (5 bases). V lost 4 bases to trimming and J lost 7 bases, with 14 bases between them. The CDR3 runs to 13 residues. Germline CDR1 MNHNS, CDR2 SASEGT.

The CDR3 is CSGRTGSTGELFF. The CDR3 nucleotides are TGCAGCGGCCGGACAGGGAGCACCGGGGAGCTGTTTTTT. The chain couples TRBV29-1 to TRBJ2-2; 8 bases are shared with TRBD1. The CDR3 sequence is 13 residues long. Germline assignment: CDR1 SQVTM and CDR2 ANQGSEA. With 7 bases clipped from V and 4 bases from J, the junction kept 5 bases outside the gene matches.

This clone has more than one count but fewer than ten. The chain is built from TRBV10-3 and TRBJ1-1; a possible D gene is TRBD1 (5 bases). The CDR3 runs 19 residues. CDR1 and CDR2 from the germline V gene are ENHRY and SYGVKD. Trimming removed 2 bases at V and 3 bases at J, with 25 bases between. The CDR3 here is CAISEVEWEAGQGYTEAFF. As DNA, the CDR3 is TGTGCCATCAGTGAGGTCGAGTGGGAGGCAGGGCAAGGGTACACTGAAGCTTTCTTT.

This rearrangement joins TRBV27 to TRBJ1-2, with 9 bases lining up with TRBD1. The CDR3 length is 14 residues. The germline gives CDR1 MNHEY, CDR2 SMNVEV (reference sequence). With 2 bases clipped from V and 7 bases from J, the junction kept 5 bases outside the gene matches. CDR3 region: CASSLLDRGGGYTF. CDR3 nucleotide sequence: TGTGCCAGCAGTTTACTGGACAGGGGCGGTGGCTACACCTTC.

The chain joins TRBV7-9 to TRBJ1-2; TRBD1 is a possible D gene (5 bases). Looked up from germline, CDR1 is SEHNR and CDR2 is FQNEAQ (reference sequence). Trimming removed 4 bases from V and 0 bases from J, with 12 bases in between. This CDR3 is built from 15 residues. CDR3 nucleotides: TGTGCCAGCAGCTCCGCGGCGGGGGCTAACTATGGCTACACCTTC. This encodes CASSSAAGANYGYTF.

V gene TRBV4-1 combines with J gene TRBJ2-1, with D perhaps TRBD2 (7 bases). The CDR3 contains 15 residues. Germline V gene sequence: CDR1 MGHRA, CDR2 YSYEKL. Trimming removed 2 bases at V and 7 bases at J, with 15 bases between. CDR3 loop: CASSQWGGARNEQFF. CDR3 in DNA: TGCGCCAGCAGCCAATGGGGGGGCGCGAGGAATGAGCAGTTCTTC.

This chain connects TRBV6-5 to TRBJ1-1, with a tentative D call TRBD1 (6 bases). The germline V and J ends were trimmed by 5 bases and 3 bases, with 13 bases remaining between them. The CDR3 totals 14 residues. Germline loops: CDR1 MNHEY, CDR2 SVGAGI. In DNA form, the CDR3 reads TGTGCCAGCAGTCCAGGGGATCCGGACACTGAAGCTTTCTTT. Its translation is CASSPGDPDTEAFF.

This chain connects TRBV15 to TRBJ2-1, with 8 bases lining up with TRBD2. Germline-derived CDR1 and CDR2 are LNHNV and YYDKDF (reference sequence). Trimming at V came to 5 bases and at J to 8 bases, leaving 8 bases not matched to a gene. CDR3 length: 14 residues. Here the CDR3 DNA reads TGTGCCACCAGCGAGCGGGAGAGAAACCATGAGCAGTTCTTC. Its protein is CATSERERNHEQFF.

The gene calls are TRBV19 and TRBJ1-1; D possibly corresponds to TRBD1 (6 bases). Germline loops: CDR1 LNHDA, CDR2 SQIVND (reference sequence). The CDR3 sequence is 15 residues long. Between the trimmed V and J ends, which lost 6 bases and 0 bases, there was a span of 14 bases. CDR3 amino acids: CASSPVQGMNTEAFF. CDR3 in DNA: TGTGCCAGTAGCCCCGTCCAGGGGATGAACACTGAAGCTTTCTTT.